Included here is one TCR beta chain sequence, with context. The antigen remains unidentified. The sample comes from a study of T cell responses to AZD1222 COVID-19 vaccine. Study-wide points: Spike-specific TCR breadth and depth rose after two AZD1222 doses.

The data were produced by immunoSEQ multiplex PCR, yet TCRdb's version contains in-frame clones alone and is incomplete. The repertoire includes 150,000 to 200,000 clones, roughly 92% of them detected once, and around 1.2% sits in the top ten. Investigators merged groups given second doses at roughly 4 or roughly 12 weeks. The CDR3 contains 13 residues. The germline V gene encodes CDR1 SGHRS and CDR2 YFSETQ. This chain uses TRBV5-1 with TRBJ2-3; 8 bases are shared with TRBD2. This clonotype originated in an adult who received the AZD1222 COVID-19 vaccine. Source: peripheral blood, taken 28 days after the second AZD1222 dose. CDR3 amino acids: CASGVTSTDTQYF. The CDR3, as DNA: TGCGCTAGCGGGGTCACTAGCACAGATACGCAGTATTTT.